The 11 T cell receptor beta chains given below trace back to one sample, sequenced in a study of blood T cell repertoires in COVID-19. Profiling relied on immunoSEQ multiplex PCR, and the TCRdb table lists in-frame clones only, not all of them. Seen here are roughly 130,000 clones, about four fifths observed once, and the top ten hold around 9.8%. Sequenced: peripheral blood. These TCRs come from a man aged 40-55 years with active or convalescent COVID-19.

The CDR3 protein is CASSQEIRTGAFRELFF. The CDR3 DNA reads TGCGCCAGCAGCCAAGAGATACGGACAGGGGCTTTCCGGGAGCTGTTTTTT. The chain has TRBV4-3 and TRBJ2-2; TRBD1 matches at 9 bases. CDR3 size: 17 residues. With 0 bases clipped from V and 9 bases from J, the junction kept 11 bases outside the gene matches. The germline gives CDR1 LGHNA, CDR2 YSLEER.

The CDR3 reads CASSQASGNWRTGELFF. CDR3 sequence (DNA): TGCGCCAGCAGCCAAGCATCGGGGAACTGGAGAACCGGGGAGCTGTTTTTT. V and J are TRBV4-1 and TRBJ2-2, with D maybe TRBD2 (5 bases). The CDR3 runs to 17 residues. V gave up 1 base and J gave up 5 bases, with 17 bases separating them. Germline values: CDR1 MGHRA, CDR2 YSYEKL.

The CDR3 is CSYRVNYGYTF. DNA of the CDR3: TGCAGTTACAGGGTTAACTATGGCTACACCTTC. This chain connects TRBV20-1 to TRBJ1-2, with D tentatively TRBD1 (6 bases). Trimming cost V 8 bases and J 1 base, with 8 bases left between them. This CDR3 is built from 11 residues. Germline V lookup: CDR1 DFQATT, CDR2 SNEGSKA (reference sequence).

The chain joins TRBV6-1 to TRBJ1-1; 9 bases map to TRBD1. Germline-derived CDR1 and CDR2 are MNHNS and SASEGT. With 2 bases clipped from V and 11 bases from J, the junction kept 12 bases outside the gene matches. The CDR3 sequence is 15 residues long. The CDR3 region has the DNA TGTGCCAGCAGTGAAACGCCGGACAGGGGATTGTACGCTTTCTTT. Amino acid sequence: CASSETPDRGLYAFF.

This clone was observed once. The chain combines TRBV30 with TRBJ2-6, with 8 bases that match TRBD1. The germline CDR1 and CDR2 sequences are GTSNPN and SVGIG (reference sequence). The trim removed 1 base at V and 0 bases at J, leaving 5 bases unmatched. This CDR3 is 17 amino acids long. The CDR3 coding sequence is TGTGCCTGGAGTGGGGACAGGACTAACTCTGGGGCCAACGTCCTGACTTTC. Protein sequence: CAWSGDRTNSGANVLTF.

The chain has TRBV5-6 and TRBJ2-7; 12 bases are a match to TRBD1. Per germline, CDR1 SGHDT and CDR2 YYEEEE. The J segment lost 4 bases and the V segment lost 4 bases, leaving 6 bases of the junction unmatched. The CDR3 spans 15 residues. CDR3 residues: CASSTGQGANYEQYF. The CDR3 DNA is TGTGCCAGCAGCACGGGACAGGGGGCTAATTACGAGCAGTACTTC. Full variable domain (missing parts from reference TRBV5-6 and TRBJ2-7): DAGVTQSPTHLIKTRGQQVTLRCSPKSGHDTVSWYQQALGQGPQFIFQYYEEEERQRGNFPDRFSGHQFPNYSSELNVNALLLGDSALYLCASSTGQGANYEQYFGPGTRLTVT.

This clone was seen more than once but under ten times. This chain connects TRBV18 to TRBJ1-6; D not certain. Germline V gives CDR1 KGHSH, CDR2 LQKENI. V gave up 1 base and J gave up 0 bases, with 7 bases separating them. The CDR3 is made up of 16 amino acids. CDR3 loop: CASSPQESSYNSPLHF. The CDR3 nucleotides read TGTGCCAGCTCACCACAGGAGAGCTCCTATAATTCACCCCTCCACTTT.

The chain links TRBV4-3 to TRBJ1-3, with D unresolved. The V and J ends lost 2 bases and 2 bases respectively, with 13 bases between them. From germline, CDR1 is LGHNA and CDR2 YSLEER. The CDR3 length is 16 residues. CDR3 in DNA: TGCGCCAGCAGCCAAACCGCTATGGGCGCTGGAAACACCATATATTTT. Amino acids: CASSQTAMGAGNTIYF.

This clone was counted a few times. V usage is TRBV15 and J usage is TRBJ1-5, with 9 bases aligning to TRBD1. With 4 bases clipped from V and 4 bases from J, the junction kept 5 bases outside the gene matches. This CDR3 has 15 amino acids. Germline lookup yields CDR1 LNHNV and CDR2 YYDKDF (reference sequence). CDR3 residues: CATSKGQGRNQPQHF. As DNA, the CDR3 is TGTGCCACCAGCAAGGGACAGGGTAGGAATCAGCCCCAGCATTTT.

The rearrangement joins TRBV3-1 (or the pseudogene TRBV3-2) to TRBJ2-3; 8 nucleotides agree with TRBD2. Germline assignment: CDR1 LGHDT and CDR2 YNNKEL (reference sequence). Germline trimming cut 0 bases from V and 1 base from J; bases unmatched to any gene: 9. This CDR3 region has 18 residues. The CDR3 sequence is CASSQDLLGGARTDTQYF. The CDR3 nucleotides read TGTGCCAGCAGCCAAGACCTTCTCGGGGGGGCCCGCACAGATACGCAGTATTTT.

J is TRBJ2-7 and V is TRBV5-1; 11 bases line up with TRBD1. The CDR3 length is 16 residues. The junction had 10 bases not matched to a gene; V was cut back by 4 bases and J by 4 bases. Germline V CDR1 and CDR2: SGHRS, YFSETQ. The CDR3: CASSLLSDRGLYEQYF. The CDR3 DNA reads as TGCGCCAGCAGCCTTCTATCGGACAGGGGGCTTTACGAGCAGTACTTC.